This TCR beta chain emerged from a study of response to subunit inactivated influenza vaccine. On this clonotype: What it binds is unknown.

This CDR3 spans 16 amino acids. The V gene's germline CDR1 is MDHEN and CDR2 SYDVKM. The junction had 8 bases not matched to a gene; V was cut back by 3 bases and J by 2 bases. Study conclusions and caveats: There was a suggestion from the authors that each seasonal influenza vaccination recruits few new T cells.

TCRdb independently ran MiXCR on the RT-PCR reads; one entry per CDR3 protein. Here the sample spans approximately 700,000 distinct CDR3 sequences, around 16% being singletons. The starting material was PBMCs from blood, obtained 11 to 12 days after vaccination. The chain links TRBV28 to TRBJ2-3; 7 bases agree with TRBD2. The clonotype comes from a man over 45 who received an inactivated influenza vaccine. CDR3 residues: CASSFVGLAATDTQYF. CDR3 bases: TGTGCCAGCAGTTTCGTAGGGCTAGCGGCCACAGATACGCAGTATTTT. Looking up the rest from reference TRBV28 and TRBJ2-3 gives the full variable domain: DVKVTQSSRYLVKRTGEKVFLECVQDMDHENMFWYRQDPGLGLRLIYFSYDVKMKEKGDIPEGYSVSREKKERFSLILESASTNQTSMYLCASSFVGLAATDTQYFGPGTRLTVL.